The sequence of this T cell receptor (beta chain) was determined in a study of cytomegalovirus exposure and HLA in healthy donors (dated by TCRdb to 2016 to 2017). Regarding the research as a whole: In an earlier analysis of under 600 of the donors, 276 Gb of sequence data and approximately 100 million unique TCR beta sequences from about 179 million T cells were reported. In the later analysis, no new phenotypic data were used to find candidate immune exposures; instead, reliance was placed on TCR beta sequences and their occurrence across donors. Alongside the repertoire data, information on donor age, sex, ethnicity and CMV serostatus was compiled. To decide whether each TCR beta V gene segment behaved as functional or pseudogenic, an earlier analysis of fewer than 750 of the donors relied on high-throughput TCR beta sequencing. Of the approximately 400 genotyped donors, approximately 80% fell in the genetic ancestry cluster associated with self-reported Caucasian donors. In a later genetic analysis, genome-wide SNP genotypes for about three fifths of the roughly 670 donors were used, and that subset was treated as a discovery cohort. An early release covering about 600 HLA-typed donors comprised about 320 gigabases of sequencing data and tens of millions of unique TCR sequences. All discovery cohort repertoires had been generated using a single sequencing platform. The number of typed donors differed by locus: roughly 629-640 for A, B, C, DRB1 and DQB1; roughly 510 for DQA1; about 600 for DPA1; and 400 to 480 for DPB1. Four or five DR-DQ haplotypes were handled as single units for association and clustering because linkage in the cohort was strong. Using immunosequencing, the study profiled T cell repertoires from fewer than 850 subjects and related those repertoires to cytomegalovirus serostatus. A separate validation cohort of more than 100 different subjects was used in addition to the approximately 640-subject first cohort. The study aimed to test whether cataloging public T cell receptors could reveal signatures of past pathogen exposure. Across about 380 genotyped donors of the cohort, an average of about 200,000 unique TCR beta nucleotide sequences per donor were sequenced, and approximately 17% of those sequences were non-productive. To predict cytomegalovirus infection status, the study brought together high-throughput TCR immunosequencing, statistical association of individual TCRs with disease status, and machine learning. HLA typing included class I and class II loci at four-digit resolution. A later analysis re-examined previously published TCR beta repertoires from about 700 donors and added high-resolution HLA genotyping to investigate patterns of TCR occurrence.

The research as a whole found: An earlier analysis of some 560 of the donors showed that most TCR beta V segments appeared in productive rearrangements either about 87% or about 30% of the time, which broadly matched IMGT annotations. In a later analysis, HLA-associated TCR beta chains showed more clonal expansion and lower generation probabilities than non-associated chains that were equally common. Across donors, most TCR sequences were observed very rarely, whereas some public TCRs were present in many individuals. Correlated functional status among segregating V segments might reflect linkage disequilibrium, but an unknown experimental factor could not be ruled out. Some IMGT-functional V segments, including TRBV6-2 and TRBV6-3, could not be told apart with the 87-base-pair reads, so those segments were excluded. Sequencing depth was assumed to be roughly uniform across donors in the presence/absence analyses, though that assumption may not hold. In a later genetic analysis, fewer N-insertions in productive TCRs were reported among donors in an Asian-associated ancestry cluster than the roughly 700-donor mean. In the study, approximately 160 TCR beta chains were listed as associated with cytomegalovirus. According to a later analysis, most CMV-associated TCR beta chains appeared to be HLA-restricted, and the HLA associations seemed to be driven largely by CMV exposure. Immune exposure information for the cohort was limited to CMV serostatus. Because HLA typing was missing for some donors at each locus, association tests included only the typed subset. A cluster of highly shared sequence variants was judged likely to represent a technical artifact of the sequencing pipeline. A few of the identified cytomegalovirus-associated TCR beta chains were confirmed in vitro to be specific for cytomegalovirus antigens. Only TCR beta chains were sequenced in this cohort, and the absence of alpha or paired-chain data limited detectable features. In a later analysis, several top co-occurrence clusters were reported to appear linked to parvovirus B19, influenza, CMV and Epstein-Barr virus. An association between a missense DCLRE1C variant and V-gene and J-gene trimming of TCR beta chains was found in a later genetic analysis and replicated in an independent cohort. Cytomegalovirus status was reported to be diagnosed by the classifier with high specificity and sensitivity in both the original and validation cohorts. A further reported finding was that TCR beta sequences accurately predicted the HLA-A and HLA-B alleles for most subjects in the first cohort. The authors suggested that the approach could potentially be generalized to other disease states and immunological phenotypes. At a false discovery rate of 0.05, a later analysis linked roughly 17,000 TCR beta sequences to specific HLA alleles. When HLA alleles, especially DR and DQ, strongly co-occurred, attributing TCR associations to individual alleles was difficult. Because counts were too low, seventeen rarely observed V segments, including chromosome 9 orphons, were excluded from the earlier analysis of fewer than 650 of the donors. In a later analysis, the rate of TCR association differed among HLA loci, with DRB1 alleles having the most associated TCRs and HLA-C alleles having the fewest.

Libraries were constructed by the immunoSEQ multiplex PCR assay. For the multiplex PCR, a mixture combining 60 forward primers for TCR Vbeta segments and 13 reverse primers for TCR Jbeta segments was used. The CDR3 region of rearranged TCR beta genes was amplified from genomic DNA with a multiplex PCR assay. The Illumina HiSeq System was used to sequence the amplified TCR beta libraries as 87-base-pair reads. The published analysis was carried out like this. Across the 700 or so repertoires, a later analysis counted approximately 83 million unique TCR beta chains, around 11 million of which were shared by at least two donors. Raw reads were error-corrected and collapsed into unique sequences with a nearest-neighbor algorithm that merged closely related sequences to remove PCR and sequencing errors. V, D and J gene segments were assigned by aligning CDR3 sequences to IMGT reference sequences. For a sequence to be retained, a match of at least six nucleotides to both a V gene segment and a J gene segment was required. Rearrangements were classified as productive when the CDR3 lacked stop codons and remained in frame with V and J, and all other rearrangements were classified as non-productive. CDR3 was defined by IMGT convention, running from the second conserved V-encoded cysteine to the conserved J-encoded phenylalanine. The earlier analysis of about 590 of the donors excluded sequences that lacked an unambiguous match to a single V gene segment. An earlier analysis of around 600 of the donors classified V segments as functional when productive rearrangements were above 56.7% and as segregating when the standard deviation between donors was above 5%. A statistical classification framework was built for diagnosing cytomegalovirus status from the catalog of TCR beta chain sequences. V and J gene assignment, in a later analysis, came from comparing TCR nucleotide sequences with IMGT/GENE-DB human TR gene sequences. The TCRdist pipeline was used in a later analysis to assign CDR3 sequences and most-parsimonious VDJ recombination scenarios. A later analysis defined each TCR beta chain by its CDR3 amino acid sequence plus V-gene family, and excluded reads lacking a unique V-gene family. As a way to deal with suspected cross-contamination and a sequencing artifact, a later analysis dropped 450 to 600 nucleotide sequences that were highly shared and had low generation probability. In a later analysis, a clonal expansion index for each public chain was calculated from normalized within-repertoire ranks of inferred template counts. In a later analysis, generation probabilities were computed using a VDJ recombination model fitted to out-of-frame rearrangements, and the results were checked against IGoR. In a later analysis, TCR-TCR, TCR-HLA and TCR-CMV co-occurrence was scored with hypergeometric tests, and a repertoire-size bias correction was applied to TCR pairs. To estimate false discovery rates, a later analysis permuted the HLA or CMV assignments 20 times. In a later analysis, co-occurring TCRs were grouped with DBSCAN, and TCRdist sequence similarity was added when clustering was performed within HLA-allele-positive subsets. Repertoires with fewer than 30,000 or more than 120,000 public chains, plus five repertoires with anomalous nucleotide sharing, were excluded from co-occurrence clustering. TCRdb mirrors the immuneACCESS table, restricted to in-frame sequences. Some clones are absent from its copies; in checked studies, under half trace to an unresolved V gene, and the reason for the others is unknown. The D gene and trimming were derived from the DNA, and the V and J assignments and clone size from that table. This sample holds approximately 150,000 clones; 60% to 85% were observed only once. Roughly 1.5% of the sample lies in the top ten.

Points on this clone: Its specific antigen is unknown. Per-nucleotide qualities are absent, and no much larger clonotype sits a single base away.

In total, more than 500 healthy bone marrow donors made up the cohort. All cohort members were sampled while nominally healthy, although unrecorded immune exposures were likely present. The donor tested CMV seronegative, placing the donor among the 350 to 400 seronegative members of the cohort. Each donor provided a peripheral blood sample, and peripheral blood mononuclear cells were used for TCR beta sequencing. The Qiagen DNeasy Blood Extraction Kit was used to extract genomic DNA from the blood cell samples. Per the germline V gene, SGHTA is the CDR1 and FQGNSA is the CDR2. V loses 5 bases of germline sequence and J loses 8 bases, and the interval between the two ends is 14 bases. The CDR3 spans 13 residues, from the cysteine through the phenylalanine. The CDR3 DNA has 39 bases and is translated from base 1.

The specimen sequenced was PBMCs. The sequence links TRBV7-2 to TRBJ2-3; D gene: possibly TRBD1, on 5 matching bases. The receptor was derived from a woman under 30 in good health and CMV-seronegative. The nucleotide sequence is TGTGCCAGCAGCCCAGGATTCAGGGTTACGCAGTATTTT. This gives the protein CASSPGFRVTQYF.